In its sample, the clone carrying this T cell receptor (beta chain) was seen a few times. Its antigen is unknown. Deletions cut 3 bases from V and 3 bases from J, with 23 bases between. CDR3 size: 18 residues. Germline V gene data show CDR1 as WSHSY and CDR2 as SAAADI. The sample comes from a study of blood T cells in healthy people across ages. Study-level results: When set beside aged donors, long-lived donors presented more naive CD4+ cells and higher diversity.

The authors ran a second PCR of about 7 to 12 cycles using a sample-barcoded 5' primer and a J-beta primer mix. All cDNA molecules were each tagged by a template-switch adaptor with 12 random nucleotides. TCRdb independently ran MiXCR on the 5' RACE reads; one entry per CDR3 protein. The sample records around 500,000 distinct CDR3 sequences, 25% to 35% being singletons. The same data also contributed to another study, on T cells of mothers and their children.

Sequencing was performed on blood. The sequence was collected from a boy younger than 10 in good health. The chain carries TRBV10-2 and TRBJ1-1, with D perhaps TRBD1 (6 bases). The CDR3 spells CASSDGGRGASKDTEAFF. In DNA, the CDR3 is TGCGCCAGCAGTGATGGGGGGAGGGGGGCTTCGAAGGACACTGAAGCTTTCTTT.